These T cell receptor beta chains were read from a single sample in a study of CD8+ T cells in alopecia areata. Clones were sequenced by immunoSEQ multiplex PCR, and TCRdb holds only the in-frame ones, with some missing. The sample includes roughly 70,000 clones, 29% seen only once; the top ten take 15%. Sequencing was performed on CD8+ T cells sorted from blood, taken at week 4, from a patient treated with tofacitinib. The receptors derive from a human donor with alopecia areata. Each CDR3 is given with its conserved first and last residue. The D gene is left open where the match is weak. Size is stated for part of the rows, as once, few or many counts, or as a class when the clone is expanded.

>TRBJ2-7|-|TRBD1|14|TRBV29-1
TGCAGCGCTCGCACCGCGACAGGGGGATACGAGCAGTACTTC
CSARTATGGYEQYF
>TRBJ1-1|-|TRBD1|14|TRBV25-1
TGTGCCAGCCGAGAGTGGGGGGGACAGCATGAAGCTTTCTTT
CASREWGGQHEAFF
>TRBJ2-6|few|-|15|TRBV7-8
TGTGCCAGCAGCCCCCCCCCGCCTGGGGCCAACGTCCTGACTTTC
CASSPPPPGANVLTF
>TRBJ2-2|-|-|15|TRBV29-1
TGCAGCGTTGCGGGGGCCGCGACGAACACCGGGGAGCTGTTTTTT
CSVAGAATNTGELFF
>TRBJ1-4|many|TRBD1|12|TRBV11-2
TGTGCCAGCAGCTCCTCGGACAGGAAACTGTTTTTT
CASSSSDRKLFF
>TRBJ1-2|-|-|16|TRBV7-9
TGTGCCAGCAGCCAATCCGGTGTACCGGCTAACTATGGCTACACCTTC
CASSQSGVPANYGYTF
>TRBJ2-6|few|TRBD1|15|TRBV29-1
TGCAGCGTCCGATGGACAGGGGCCGGGGCCAACGTCCTGACTTTC
CSVRWTGAGANVLTF
>TRBJ1-2|few|TRBD1|14|TRBV29-1
TGCAGCGCTACCGGGACAGAGGGGGCCTATGGCTACACCTTC
CSATGTEGAYGYTF
>TRBJ2-7|few|-|17|TRBV4-2
TGTGCCAGCAGCCAAGCGGCTGCCCTACTTTCCCCCTACGAGCAGTACTTC
CASSQAAALLSPYEQYF
>TRBJ2-7|-|-|16|TRBV4-1
TGCGCCAGCAGCCAAGACTGGACGGTGAGCTCCTACGAGCAGTACTTC
CASSQDWTVSSYEQYF
>TRBJ2-7|-|TRBD2|13|TRBV29-1
TGCAGCGTCAATAGCGGGAGTTACGCCGAGCAGTACTTC
CSVNSGSYAEQYF
>TRBJ2-7|few|-|8|TRBV2
TGTGCCAGTAGGGAGCAGTACTTC
CASREQYF
>TRBJ2-7|-|-|13|TRBV6-6
TGTGCCAGCAGAGACCCGGGGATGGACGAGCAGTACTTC
CASRDPGMDEQYF
>TRBJ1-1|few|-|12|TRBV6-1
TGTGCCAGCAGTGGTACGGGGTTTGAAGCTTTCTTT
CASSGTGFEAFF
>TRBJ2-3|-|-|18|TRBV7-9
TGTGCCAGCAGCTTAGTTGAGAGGAGCAAGGGGGGCACAGATACGCAGTATTTT
CASSLVERSKGGTDTQYF
>TRBJ2-4|few|TRBD2|18|TRBV5-1
TGCGCCAGCAGTTCCGCCCCGGGACTAGCGGGAGGCGAGTACATTCAGTACTTC
CASSSAPGLAGGEYIQYF
>TRBJ2-7|-|TRBD2|15|TRBV6-6
TGTGCCAGCAGTTACGGAGCGGGAGGGATCTACGAGCAGTACTTC
CASSYGAGGIYEQYF
>TRBJ1-2|-|-|13|TRBV29-1
TGCAGCGTTGAAGATCTGGGGTTGAGAGGCTACACCTTC
CSVEDLGLRGYTF
>TRBJ2-1|few|-|17|TRBV6-4
TGTGCCAGCAGTTACTCGAACTCTCCTCAAGGGGGTGGTGAGCAGTTCTTC
CASSYSNSPQGGGEQFF
>TRBJ2-1|few|-|14|TRBV9
TGTGCCAGCAGCGTAGACGGGAATTTAATGGAGCAGTTCTTC
CASSVDGNLMEQFF
>TRBJ1-2|-|-|12|TRBV5-1
TGCGCCAGCAGCCCTGAAGGCTATGGCTACACCTTC
CASSPEGYGYTF
>TRBJ2-7|-|-|14|TRBV25-1
TGTGCCAGCAGTGATATGACGGGGCTCGGCGAGCAGTACTTC
CASSDMTGLGEQYF
>TRBJ1-2|-|-|13|TRBV7-9
TGTGCCAGCAGCTTAGCGACTATGCTTGGCTACACCTTC
CASSLATMLGYTF
>TRBJ1-1|-|-|12|TRBV30
TGTGCCTGGTGCGGGGTGAACACTGAAGCTTTCTTT
CAWCGVNTEAFF
>TRBJ2-1|-|TRBD2|15|TRBV9
TGTGCCAGCAGCTACAGGAGCGGGAGAAACAATGAGCAGTTCTTC
CASSYRSGRNNEQFF
>TRBJ1-2|few|-|14|TRBV7-9
TGTGCCAGCAGCTTAGCGCTTGGAGGGGTCGGCTACACCTTC
CASSLALGGVGYTF
>TRBJ1-2|few|-|14|TRBV5-1
TGCGCCAGCAGCTTCCTGGACAGAAGCTATGGCTACACCTTC
CASSFLDRSYGYTF
>TRBJ2-7|-|TRBD1|14|TRBV30
TGTGCCTGGAGTACCGGGACAGGGGTGCGTGAGCAGTACTTC
CAWSTGTGVREQYF
>TRBJ1-5|-|-|15|TRBV15
TGTGCCACCAGCAGAGATAGGGGGTTTACTCAGCCCCAGCATTTT
CATSRDRGFTQPQHF
>TRBJ1-1|-|-|14|TRBV19
TGTGCCAGTAGTATGCGCGGGATTGACACTGAAGCTTTCTTT
CASSMRGIDTEAFF
>TRBJ1-1|-|TRBD1|12|TRBV29-1
TGCAGCGCCGGGACAGGGGGCACTGAAGCTTTCTTT
CSAGTGGTEAFF
>TRBJ2-7|-|TRBD2|14|TRBV7-8
TGTGCCAGCAGCTTATCTAGCGGGAGATACGAGCAGTACTTC
CASSLSSGRYEQYF
>TRBJ2-2|-|-|12|TRBV19
TGTGCCAGTAGTGTAAGGTCCGGGGAGCTGTTTTTT
CASSVRSGELFF
>TRBJ2-7|-|-|13|TRBV6-6
TGTGCCAGCAGTTACGGGCTTCCCTACGAGCAGTACTTC
CASSYGLPYEQYF
>TRBJ2-5|-|TRBD2|16|TRBV29-1
TGCAGCGTTGAAGGTAGACTAGCGGAGGTTCAAGAGACCCAGTACTTC
CSVEGRLAEVQETQYF
>TRBJ2-2|-|-|13|TRBV29-1
TGCAGCGTCGTTGACGGAAACACCGGGGAGCTGTTTTTT
CSVVDGNTGELFF
>TRBJ1-2|few|-|13|TRBV29-1
TGCAGCGTTCGTTCCCAGTCCGACTATGGCTACACCTTC
CSVRSQSDYGYTF
>TRBJ2-7|few|-|15|TRBV7-9
TGTGCCAGCAGCTTAGGGGCAGGTCTCGACTACGAGCAGTACTTC
CASSLGAGLDYEQYF
>TRBJ2-1|-|TRBD1|14|TRBV29-1
TGCAGCGTTGTGCCCCAGGGGGTGGGGAATGAGCAGTTCTTC
CSVVPQGVGNEQFF
>TRBJ2-3|few|TRBD2|16|TRBV7-2
TGTGCCAGCAGCCCAACCCAGCGGGGGGTCACAGATACGCAGTATTTT
CASSPTQRGVTDTQYF
>TRBJ1-2|-|TRBD1|14|TRBV2
TGTGCCAGCAGGGGACAGCCAGACAACTATGGCTACACCTTC
CASRGQPDNYGYTF
>TRBJ1-2|-|-|11|TRBV29-1
TGCAGCGTTGCACTGGCGGGTGGCTACACCTTC
CSVALAGGYTF
>TRBJ1-5|-|-|14|TRBV7-6
TGTGCCAGCAGCTTGGGTTATGGCAATCAGCCCCAGCATTTT
CASSLGYGNQPQHF
>TRBJ1-2|few|TRBD1|12|TRBV9
TGTGCCAGCAGCGGACAGGGGCGAGGCTACACCTTC
CASSGQGRGYTF
>TRBJ2-1|few|TRBD1|13|TRBV2
TGTGCCAGCAGTGAAGGACAGGGCAATGAGCAGTTCTTC
CASSEGQGNEQFF
>TRBJ2-2|few|-|14|TRBV29-1
TGCAGCGTTATGGACAGCGCGAACACCGGGGAGCTGTTTTTT
CSVMDSANTGELFF
>TRBJ1-1|few|TRBD1|16|TRBV7-9
TGTGCCAGCAGCCTATCCGGGACAGGGTCGTGGACTGAAGCTTTCTTT
CASSLSGTGSWTEAFF
>TRBJ2-1|-|-|15|TRBV5-1
TGCGCCAGCAGCCTTCGGGAGGGGGCGCACAATGAGCAGTTCTTC
CASSLREGAHNEQFF
>TRBJ1-4|-|-|13|TRBV27
TGTGCCAGCAGCCCGGAGATAAATGAAAAACTGTTTTTT
CASSPEINEKLFF
>TRBJ2-5|-|TRBD2|22|TRBV29-1
TGCAGCGCCGCTAGTCTTGATCGAGTCCCGAGCCCCGCGGGGGGTATCGGGGAGACCCAGTACTTC
CSAASLDRVPSPAGGIGETQYF
>TRBJ2-5|-|-|13|TRBV10-2
TGCGCCAGCAGTGTACGGACAGAAGAGACCCAGTACTTC
CASSVRTEETQYF
>TRBJ2-1|few|-|12|TRBV30
TGTGCCTGGAGTGTATCAGGGGCTGAGCAGTTCTTC
CAWSVSGAEQFF
>TRBJ2-1|-|TRBD2|17|TRBV7-8
TGTGCCAGCAGCAACCTACTAGCGGGACGAACCTGGGGTGAGCAGTTCTTC
CASSNLLAGRTWGEQFF
>TRBJ2-1|few|TRBD1|16|TRBV5-1
TGCGCCAGCAGCTCTCCGGGACAGGGGTTACACAATGAGCAGTTCTTC
CASSSPGQGLHNEQFF
>TRBJ1-2|few|-|14|TRBV6-1
TGTGCCAGCGGCGGACGGCCCCGAAACTATGGCTACACCTTC
CASGGRPRNYGYTF
>TRBJ2-1|-|-|11|TRBV29-1
TGCAGCGTTGGAGGGACGCCCGAGCAGTTCTTC
CSVGGTPEQFF
>TRBJ2-1|-|-|11|TRBV29-1
TGCAGCGTTGAGTATGGGTATGAGCAGTTCTTC
CSVEYGYEQFF
>TRBJ1-4|few|-|14|TRBV4-1
TGCGCCAGCAGCCAAGCTCGGGCCGAGTTGAAACTGTTTTTT
CASSQARAELKLFF
>TRBJ1-3|-|-|14|TRBV7-9
TGTGCCAGCAGCCCCGGGGGCAGTGGAAACACCATATATTTT
CASSPGGSGNTIYF
>TRBJ2-1|few|-|12|TRBV29-1
TGCAGCATCCCCAAAAGTTACAATGAGCAGTTCTTC
CSIPKSYNEQFF